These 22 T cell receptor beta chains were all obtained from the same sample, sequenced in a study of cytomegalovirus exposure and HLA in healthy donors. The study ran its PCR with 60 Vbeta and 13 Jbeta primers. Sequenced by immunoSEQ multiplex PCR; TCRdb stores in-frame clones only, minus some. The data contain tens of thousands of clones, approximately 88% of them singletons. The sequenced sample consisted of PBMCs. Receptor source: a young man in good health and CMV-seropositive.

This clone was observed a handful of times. CDR3: CASSRLRRSSYNEQFF. CDR3 bases: TGCGCCAGCAGCCGCCTCCGGAGGAGCTCCTACAATGAGCAGTTCTTC. The chain uses TRBV4-1 and TRBJ2-1, with a weak D call TRBD2 (5 bases). The V end was cut by 4 bases, the J end by 0 bases, with 13 bases between. CDR1 and CDR2 (germline): MGHRA, YSYEKL. There are 16 residues in the CDR3.

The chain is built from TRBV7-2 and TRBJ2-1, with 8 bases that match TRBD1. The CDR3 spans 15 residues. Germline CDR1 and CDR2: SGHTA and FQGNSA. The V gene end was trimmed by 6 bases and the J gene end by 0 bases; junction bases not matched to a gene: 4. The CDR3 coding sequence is TGTGCCAGCAGACAGGGGGGACCCTCCTACAATGAGCAGTTCTTC. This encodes CASRQGGPSYNEQFF.

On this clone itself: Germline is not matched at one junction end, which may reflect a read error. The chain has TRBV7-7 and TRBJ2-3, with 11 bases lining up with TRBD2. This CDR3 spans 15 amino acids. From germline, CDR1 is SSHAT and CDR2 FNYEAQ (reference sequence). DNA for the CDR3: TGTGCTAGCAGCTTAACTAGCGGGAGAACAGATACGCAGTATTTT. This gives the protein CASSLTSGRTDTQYF.

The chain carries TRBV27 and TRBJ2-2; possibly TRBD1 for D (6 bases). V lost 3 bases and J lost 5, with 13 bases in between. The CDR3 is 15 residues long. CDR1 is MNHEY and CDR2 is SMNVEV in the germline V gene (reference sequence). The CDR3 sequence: CASSLYYGQTGELFF. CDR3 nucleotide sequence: TGTGCCAGCAGTTTGTACTATGGACAGACCGGGGAGCTGTTTTTT.

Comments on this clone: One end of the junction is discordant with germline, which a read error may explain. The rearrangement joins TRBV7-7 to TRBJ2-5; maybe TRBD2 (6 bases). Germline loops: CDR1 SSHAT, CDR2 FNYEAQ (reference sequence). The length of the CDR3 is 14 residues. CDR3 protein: CASSWGDLQETQYF. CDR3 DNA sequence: TGTGCTAGCAGCTGGGGGGACCTCCAAGAGACCCAGTACTTC. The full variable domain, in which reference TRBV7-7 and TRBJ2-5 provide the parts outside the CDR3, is GAGVSQSPRYKVTKRGQDVTLRCDPISSHATLYWYQQALGQGPEFLTYFNYEAQPDKSGLPSDRFSAERPEGSISTLTIQRTEQRDSAMYRCASSWGDLQETQYFGPGTRLLVL.

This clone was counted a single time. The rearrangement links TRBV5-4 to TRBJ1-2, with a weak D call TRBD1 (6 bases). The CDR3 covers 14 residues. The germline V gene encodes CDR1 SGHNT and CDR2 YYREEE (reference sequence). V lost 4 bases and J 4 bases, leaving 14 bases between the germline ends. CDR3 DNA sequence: TGTGCCAGCAGCGCCGGGCAAGGGGGCTATGGCTACACCTTC. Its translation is CASSAGQGGYGYTF.

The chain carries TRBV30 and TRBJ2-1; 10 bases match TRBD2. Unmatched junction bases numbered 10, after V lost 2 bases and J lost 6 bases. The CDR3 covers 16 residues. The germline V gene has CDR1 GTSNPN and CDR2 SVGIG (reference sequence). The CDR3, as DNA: TGTGCCTGGAGTCACCTAGCGGGAGCCCTGGGCAATGAGCAGTTCTTC. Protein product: CAWSHLAGALGNEQFF. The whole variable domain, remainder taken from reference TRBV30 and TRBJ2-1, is SQTIHQWPATLVQPVGSPLSLECTVEGTSNPNLYWYRQAAGRGLQLLFYSVGIGQISSEVPQNLSASRPQDRQFILSSKKLLLSDSGFYLCAWSHLAGALGNEQFFGPGTRLTVL.

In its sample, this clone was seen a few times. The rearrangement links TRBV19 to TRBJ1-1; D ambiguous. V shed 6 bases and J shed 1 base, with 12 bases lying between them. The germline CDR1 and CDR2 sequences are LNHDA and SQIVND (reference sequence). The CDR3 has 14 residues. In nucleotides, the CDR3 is TGTGCCAGTAGATTCCTCACAGCGAACACTGAAGCTTTCTTT. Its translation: CASRFLTANTEAFF.

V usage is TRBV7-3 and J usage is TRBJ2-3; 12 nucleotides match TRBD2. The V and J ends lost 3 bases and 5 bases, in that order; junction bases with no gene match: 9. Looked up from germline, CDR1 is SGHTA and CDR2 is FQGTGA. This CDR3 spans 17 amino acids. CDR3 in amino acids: CASSFVSSGRARDTQYF. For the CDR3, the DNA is TGTGCCAGCAGCTTCGTTTCTAGCGGGAGGGCCAGAGATACGCAGTATTTT.

In DNA, the CDR3 is TGTGCCAGCAGCGCCCCGTGGGGCCTGATGGACACTGAAGCTTTCTTT. It specifies CASSAPWGLMDTEAFF. The V and J genes are TRBV7-9 and TRBJ1-1; TRBD1 is a possible D gene (5 bases). The CDR3 contains 16 residues. Trimming stripped 5 bases from V and 3 bases from J, with 19 bases between. Germline V gives CDR1 SEHNR, CDR2 FQNEAQ (reference sequence). Using reference TRBV7-9 and TRBJ1-1 for the parts outside the CDR3, the full variable domain is DTGVSQNPRHKITKRGQNVTFRCDPISEHNRLYWYRQTLGQGPEFLTYFQNEAQLEKSRLLSDRFSAERPKGSFSTLEIQRTEQGDSAMYLCASSAPWGLMDTEAFFGQGTRLTVV.

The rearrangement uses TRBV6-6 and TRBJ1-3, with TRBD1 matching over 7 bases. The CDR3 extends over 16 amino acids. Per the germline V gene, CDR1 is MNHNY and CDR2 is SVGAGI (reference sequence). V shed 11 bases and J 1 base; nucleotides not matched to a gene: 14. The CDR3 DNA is TGTGCCGGTTCCAACAGGGGAATAGGGTCTGGAAACACCATATATTTT. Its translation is CAGSNRGIGSGNTIYF.

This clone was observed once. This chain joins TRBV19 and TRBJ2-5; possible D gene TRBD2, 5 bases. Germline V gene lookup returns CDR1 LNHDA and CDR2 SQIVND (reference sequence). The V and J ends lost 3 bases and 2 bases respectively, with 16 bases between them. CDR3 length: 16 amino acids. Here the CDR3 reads CASSIGRAAIQETQYF. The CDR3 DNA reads TGTGCCAGTAGTATTGGTCGAGCGGCGATTCAAGAGACCCAGTACTTC.

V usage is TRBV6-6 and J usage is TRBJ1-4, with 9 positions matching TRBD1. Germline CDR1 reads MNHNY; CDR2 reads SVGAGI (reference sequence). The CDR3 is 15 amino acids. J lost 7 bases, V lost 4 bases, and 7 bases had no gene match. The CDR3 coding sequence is TGTGCCAGCAGTTCGGCGACAGGGGGAGGTGAAAAACTGTTTTTT. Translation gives CASSSATGGGEKLFF.

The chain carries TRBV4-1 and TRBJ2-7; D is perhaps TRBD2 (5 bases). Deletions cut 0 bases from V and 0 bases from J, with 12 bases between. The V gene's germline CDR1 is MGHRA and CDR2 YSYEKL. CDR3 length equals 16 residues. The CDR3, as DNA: TGCGCCAGCAGCCAAGATCGGGGTACGGGCTCCTACGAGCAGTACTTC. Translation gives CASSQDRGTGSYEQYF.

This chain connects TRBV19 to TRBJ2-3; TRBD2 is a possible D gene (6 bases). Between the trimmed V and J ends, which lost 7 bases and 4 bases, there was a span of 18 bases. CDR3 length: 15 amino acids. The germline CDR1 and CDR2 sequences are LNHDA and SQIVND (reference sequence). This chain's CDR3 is CASKSLGGGADTQYF. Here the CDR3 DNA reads TGTGCCAGTAAGTCCCTCGGGGGAGGAGCAGATACGCAGTATTTT.

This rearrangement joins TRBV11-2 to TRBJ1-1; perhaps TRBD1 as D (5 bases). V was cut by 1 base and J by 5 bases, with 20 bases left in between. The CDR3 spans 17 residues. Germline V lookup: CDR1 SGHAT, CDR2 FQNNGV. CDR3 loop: CASSLAGGTAIWTEAFF. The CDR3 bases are TGTGCCAGCAGCTTAGCTGGGGGGACCGCCATCTGGACTGAAGCTTTCTTT. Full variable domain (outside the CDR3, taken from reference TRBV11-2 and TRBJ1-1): EAGVAQSPRYKIIEKRQSVAFWCNPISGHATLYWYQQILGQGPKLLIQFQNNGVVDDSQLPKDRFSAERLKGVDSTLKIQPAKLEDSAVYLCASSLAGGTAIWTEAFFGQGTRLTVV.

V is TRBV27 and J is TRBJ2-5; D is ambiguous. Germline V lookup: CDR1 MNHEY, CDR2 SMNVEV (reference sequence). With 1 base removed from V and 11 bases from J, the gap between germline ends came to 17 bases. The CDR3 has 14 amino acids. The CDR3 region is CASSLFSTTGEQYF. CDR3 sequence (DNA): TGTGCCAGCAGTTTATTTAGCACCACGGGTGAGCAGTACTTC.

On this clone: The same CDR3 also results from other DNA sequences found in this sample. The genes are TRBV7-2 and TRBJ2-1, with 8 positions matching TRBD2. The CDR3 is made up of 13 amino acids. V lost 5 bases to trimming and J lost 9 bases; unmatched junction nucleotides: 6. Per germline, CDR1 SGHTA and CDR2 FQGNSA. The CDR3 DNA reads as TGTGCCAGCAGCACGACTAGCGCGGGTGAGCAGTTCTTC. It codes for CASSTTSAGEQFF.

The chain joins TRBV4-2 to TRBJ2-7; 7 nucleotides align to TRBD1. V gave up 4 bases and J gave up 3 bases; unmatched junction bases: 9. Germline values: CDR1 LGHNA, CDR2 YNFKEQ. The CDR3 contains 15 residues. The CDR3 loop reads CASSPRTGTYYEQYF. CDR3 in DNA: TGTGCCAGCAGCCCGCGGACAGGTACCTACTACGAGCAGTACTTC.

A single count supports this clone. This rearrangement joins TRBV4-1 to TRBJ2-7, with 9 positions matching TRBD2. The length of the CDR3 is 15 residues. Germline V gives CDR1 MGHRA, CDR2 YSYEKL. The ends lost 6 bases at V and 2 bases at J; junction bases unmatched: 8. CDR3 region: CASRRLAVLAYEQYF. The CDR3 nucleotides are TGCGCCAGCAGGCGACTAGCGGTCCTGGCCTACGAGCAGTACTTC.

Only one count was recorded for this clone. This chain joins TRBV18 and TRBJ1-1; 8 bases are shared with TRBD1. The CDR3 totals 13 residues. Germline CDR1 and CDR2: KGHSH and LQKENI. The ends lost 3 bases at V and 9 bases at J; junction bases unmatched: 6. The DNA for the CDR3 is TGTGCCAGCTCACCTTTACAGGGGGGTCAAGCTTTCTTT. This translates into CASSPLQGGQAFF.

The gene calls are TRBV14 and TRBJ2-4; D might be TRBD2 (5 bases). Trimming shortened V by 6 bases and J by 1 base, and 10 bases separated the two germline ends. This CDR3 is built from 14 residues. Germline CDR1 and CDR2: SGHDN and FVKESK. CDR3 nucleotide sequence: TGTGCCAGCAGACTAACGGGGGCCAAAAACATTCAGTACTTC. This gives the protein CASRLTGAKNIQYF.